This TCR beta chain is from a study of molecular identifiers for immune sequencing clone quantification. TCRdb reanalysed the PCR reads using MiXCR and keeps one entry per CDR3 protein. The sample carries about 100,000 distinct CDR3 sequences, 36% recorded once. Per germline, CDR1 MDHEN and CDR2 SYDVKM. Trimming cost V 7 bases and J 4 bases; bases outside gene matches: 4. The CDR3 consists of 13 residues. This clonotype was detected many times. This sequence was found in a human donor in good health. Some libraries in this study had Jurkat cell RNA spiked in. The chain couples TRBV28 to TRBJ2-7; TRBD1 matches at 10 bases. The source material was naive CD8+ T cells from blood, with Jurkat cell RNA spiked in. The subset was: FACS-sorted CD8+CD4-CCR7+CD45RA+ naive T cells. In nucleotides, the CDR3 is TGTGCCAGCACCGGGACAGGGGAATACGAGCAGTACTTC. This sequence encodes CASTGTGEYEQYF.